This T cell receptor beta chain was recorded in a study of CD8+ T cells in alopecia areata. Study at large: Patients received oral tofacitinib, 5 to 10 mg twice daily, for moderate-to-severe alopecia areata.

The treatment: oral pan-JAK inhibitor, 5-10 mg twice daily. Sampling of alopecia areata patients yielded lesional scalp punch biopsies as well as peripheral blood. Isolation of CD4+ and CD8+ T cells from PBMCs was achieved by sorting. As the sequencing template, cDNA was produced by extracting RNA and reverse transcribing it. Assay used: immunoSEQ multiplex PCR; TCRdb lists only in-frame clones, some missing. The sample records about 190,000 clones, around 56% being singletons. The source is a human donor with alopecia areata. Specimen: CD4+ T cells sorted from blood, collected at week 4, from a patient treated with tofacitinib.

The CDR3 nucleotides are TGTGCCAGCAGTGGTGATTGGAAGCAGTACTTC. This gives the protein CASSGDWKQYF. The gene calls are TRBV25-1 and TRBJ2-7; D remains unclear. V was cut by 4 bases and J by 8 bases, with 9 bases left in between. The CDR3 totals 11 residues. CDR1 and CDR2 from the germline V gene are MGHDK and SYGVNS.